What follows are 15 T cell receptor beta chains derived from one specimen sequenced in a study of blood T cell repertoires in COVID-19. Clones were read by immunoSEQ multiplex PCR, and TCRdb kept only the in-frame ones, dropping some. The top ten hold around 3% of the sample, which has roughly 100,000 clones, approximately 86% seen once. Material: peripheral blood. These receptors were collected from a man between 50 and 59 years old with active or convalescent COVID-19.

This clone was detected only once. V is TRBV28 and J is TRBJ1-2; TRBD1 is a possible D gene (6 bases). Germline V lookup: CDR1 MDHEN, CDR2 SYDVKM. The CDR3 has 14 amino acids. Trimming pared 5 bases from V and 4 bases from J, leaving 14 bases between. The CDR3 region has the DNA TGTGCCAGCAGTCCGTCCGACAGGCTCTATGGCTACACCTTC. It is translated as CASSPSDRLYGYTF.

V usage is TRBV9 and J usage is TRBJ2-7, with 9 bases that match TRBD1. Germline CDR1 is SGDLS and CDR2 is YYNGEE. V was clipped by 0 bases and J by 6 bases; unmatched bases: 7. The CDR3 runs to 15 residues. The CDR3 is CASSVGGTGLREQYF. CDR3 nucleotides: TGTGCCAGCAGCGTAGGAGGGACAGGGTTGCGCGAGCAGTACTTC.

The rearrangement links TRBV28 to TRBJ2-2; 8 bases agree with TRBD1. The CDR3 is made up of 16 amino acids. V was clipped by 6 bases and J by 4 bases; unmatched bases: 10. Germline V gene lookup returns CDR1 MDHEN and CDR2 SYDVKM. In DNA form, the CDR3 reads TGTGCCAGCAGAATTACAGGGGGGTTAAGCACCGGGGAGCTGTTTTTT. Translated: CASRITGGLSTGELFF.

The V gene is TRBV3-1 (or the pseudogene TRBV3-2), the J gene TRBJ1-2; possible D gene TRBD1, 5 bases. Trimming removed 4 bases from V and 5 bases from J, with 23 bases in between. This CDR3 has 17 amino acids. Germline V CDR1 and CDR2: LGHDT, YNNKEL (reference sequence). CDR3 DNA: TGTGCCAGCAGCCCCTCGTCGGGGTCCTTGGGGACTTATGGCTACACCTTC. Translating gives CASSPSSGSLGTYGYTF.

This rearrangement joins TRBV5-3 to TRBJ1-1; 9 bases are shared with TRBD1. TRBV5-3 is placed among ORFs of uncertain function. The CDR3 extends over 16 amino acids. Unmatched junction bases numbered 12, after V lost 4 bases and J lost 5 bases. The CDR3 sequence is CARSQILTGGWTEAFF. For the CDR3, the DNA is TGTGCCAGAAGCCAGATACTGACAGGGGGGTGGACTGAAGCTTTCTTT.

The chain joins TRBV25-1 to TRBJ2-5, with D possibly TRBD1 on 5 matching bases. Looked up from germline, CDR1 is MGHDK and CDR2 is SYGVNS. This CDR3 contains 14 residues. Trimming pared 2 bases from V and 3 bases from J, leaving 10 bases between. CDR3 sequence reads: CASSERQNKETQYF. The CDR3 DNA sequence: TGTGCCAGCAGTGAACGACAGAACAAAGAGACCCAGTACTTC.

This chain links TRBV7-9 with TRBJ1-4; TRBD1 matches at 9 bases. The germline V gene has CDR1 SEHNR and CDR2 FQNEAQ (reference sequence). Losses at the gene ends were 5 bases for V and 2 bases for J; bases not matched to a gene: 6. The CDR3 runs 16 residues. CDR3 sequence: CASSQGQGTTNEKLFF. Here the CDR3 DNA reads TGTGCCAGCAGCCAGGGACAGGGAACGACTAATGAAAAACTGTTTTTT.

The DNA of the CDR3 is TGTGCCAGCAGTCCCCCCGCCAGGGGTTCACCCCTCCACTTT. Amino acids: CASSPPARGSPLHF. The chain joins TRBV28 to TRBJ1-6; possibly TRBD1 for D (6 bases). Germline loops: CDR1 MDHEN, CDR2 SYDVKM. CDR3 size: 14 residues. V was cut by 5 bases and J by 9 bases, with 14 bases left in between.

The rearrangement uses TRBV7-6 and TRBJ2-3; possible D gene TRBD1, 6 bases. The CDR3 spans 16 residues. Germline V gene lookup returns CDR1 SGHVS and CDR2 FNYEAQ. V shed 4 bases and J shed 0 bases, with 14 bases lying between them. The CDR3 coding sequence is TGTGCCAGCAGCTCCATCCCGGACAGCAGCACAGATACGCAGTATTTT. Translated, it gives CASSSIPDSSTDTQYF.

The V gene is TRBV27, the J gene TRBJ1-2; D is ambiguous. CDR1 and CDR2 (germline): MNHEY, SMNVEV (reference sequence). This CDR3 is built from 14 residues. Trimming shortened V by 0 bases and J by 2 bases, and 7 bases separated the two germline ends. This CDR3 reads CASSLSNTNYGYTF. CDR3 in DNA: TGTGCCAGCAGTTTATCGAACACAAACTATGGCTACACCTTC.

J is TRBJ1-6 and V is TRBV24-1, with D tentatively TRBD1 (6 bases). In germline, CDR1 is KGHDR, CDR2 SFDVKD. CDR3 length equals 15 residues. Deletions cut 4 bases from V and 13 bases from J, with 19 bases between. The CDR3 loop is CATSETGHSTPPLHF. The CDR3 DNA is TGTGCCACCAGTGAAACGGGACACTCTACCCCCCCCCTCCACTTT.

The chain uses TRBV3-1 (or the pseudogene TRBV3-2) and TRBJ1-6; no clear D gene. Trimming left V 1 base short and J 6 bases short, with 7 bases between. Looked up from germline, CDR1 is LGHDT and CDR2 is YNNKEL (reference sequence). There are 14 residues in the CDR3. CDR3 coding DNA: TGTGCCAGCAGCCAAGTGAGGCTTAATTCACCCCTCCACTTT. This codes for CASSQVRLNSPLHF.

This rearrangement joins TRBV5-4 to TRBJ1-2; 9 bases align to TRBD1. Per the germline V gene, CDR1 is SGHNT and CDR2 is YYREEE (reference sequence). The CDR3 runs 14 residues. The trim removed 4 bases at V and 8 bases at J, leaving 9 bases unmatched. CDR3 residues: CASSNSGTGKGYTF. In nucleotides, the CDR3 is TGTGCCAGCAGCAACTCCGGGACAGGGAAGGGCTACACCTTC.

The chain employs TRBV28 and TRBJ1-2; 7 bases line up with TRBD1. The CDR3 runs 13 residues. Trimming at V came to 6 bases and at J to 4 bases, leaving 5 bases not matched to a gene. The V gene's germline CDR1 is MDHEN and CDR2 SYDVKM. Here the CDR3 DNA reads TGTGCCAGCAGATCGACAGGGATCTATGGCTACACCTTC. It translates to CASRSTGIYGYTF.

The chain is built from TRBV4-1 and TRBJ2-5; 9 positions agree with TRBD1. With V trimmed by 5 bases and J by 4 bases, 8 bases remained unmatched. Per the germline V gene, CDR1 is MGHRA and CDR2 is YSYEKL. The CDR3 contains 15 residues. The CDR3 DNA follows: TGCGCCAGCAGCGCCGGACAGGGGAATGGAGAGACCCAGTACTTC. Amino acids: CASSAGQGNGETQYF.